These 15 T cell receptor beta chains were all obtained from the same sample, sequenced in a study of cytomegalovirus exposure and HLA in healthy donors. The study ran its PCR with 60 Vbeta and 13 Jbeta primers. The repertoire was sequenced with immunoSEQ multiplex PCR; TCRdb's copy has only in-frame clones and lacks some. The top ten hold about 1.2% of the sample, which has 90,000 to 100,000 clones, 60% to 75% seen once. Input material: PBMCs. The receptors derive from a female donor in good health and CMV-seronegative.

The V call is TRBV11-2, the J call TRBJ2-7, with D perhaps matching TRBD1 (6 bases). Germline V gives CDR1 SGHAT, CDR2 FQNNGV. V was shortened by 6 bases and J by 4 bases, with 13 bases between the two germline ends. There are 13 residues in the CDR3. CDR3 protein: CASSTDRAYEQYF. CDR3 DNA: TGTGCCAGCAGTACGGACAGAGCTTACGAGCAGTACTTC.

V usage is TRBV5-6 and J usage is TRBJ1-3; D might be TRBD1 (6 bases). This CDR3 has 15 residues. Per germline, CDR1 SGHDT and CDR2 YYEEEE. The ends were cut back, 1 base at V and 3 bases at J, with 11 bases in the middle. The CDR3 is CASSLLQGFGNTIYF. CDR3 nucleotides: TGTGCCAGCAGCTTGCTGCAGGGGTTTGGAAACACCATATATTTT.

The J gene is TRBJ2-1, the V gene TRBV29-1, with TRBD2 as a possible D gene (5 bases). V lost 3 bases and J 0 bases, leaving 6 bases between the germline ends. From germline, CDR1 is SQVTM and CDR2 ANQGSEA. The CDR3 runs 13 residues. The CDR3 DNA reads TGCAGCGTTGAGGGGAGCTCCTACAATGAGCAGTTCTTC. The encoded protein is CSVEGSSYNEQFF.

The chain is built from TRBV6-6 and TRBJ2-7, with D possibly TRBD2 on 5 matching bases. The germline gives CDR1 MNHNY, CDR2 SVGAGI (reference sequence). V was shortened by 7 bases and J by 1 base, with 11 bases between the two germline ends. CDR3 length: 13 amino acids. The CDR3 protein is CASTGGRSYEQYF. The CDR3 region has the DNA TGTGCCAGCACCGGAGGAAGGTCCTACGAGCAGTACTTC.

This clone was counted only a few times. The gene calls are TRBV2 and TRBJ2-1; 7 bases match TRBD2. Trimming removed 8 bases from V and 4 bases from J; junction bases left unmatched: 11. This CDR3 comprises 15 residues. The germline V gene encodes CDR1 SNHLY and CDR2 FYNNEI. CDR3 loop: CASDEGQGGYNEQFF. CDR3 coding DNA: TGTGCCAGCGATGAGGGGCAGGGAGGGTACAATGAGCAGTTCTTC.

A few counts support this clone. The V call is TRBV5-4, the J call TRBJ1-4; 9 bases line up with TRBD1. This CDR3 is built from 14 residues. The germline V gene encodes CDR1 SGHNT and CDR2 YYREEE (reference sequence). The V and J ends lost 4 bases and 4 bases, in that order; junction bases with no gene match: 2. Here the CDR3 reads CASSRGQGNEKLFF. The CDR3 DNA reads TGTGCCAGCAGCCGGGGACAGGGTAATGAAAAACTGTTTTTT.

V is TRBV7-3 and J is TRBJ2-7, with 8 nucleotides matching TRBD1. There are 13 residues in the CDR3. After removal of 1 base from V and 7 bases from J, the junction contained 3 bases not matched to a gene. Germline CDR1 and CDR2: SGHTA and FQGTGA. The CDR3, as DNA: TGTGCCAGCAGCTTAAGCAGGGGGCGGGAGCAGTACTTC. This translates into CASSLSRGREQYF.

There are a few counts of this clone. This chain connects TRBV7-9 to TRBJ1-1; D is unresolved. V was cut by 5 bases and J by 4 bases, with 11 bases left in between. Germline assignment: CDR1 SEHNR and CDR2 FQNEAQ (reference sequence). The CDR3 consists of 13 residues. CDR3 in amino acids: CASSPRLGTEAFF. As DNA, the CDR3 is TGTGCCAGCAGCCCAAGACTGGGCACTGAAGCTTTCTTT.

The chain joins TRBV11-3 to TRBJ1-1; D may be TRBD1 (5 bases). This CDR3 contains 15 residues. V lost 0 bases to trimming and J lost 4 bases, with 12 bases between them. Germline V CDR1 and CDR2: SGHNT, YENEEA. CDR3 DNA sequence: TGTGCCAGCAGCTTAGAAGCAGGGTCGCGCACTGAAGCTTTCTTT. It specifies CASSLEAGSRTEAFF.

The CDR3 sequence: CASSLRGGYPEAFF. The CDR3 coding sequence is TGTGCCAGCAGCCTCCGGGGGGGGTACCCTGAAGCTTTCTTT. V is TRBV11-2 and J is TRBJ1-1; TRBD1 might be the D (5 bases). The germline gives CDR1 SGHAT, CDR2 FQNNGV. Trimming removed 5 bases at V and 6 bases at J, with 16 bases between. This CDR3 comprises 14 residues. Combining the CDR3 with reference TRBV11-2 and TRBJ1-1 gives the whole variable domain EAGVAQSPRYKIIEKRQSVAFWCNPISGHATLYWYQQILGQGPKLLIQFQNNGVVDDSQLPKDRFSAERLKGVDSTLKIQPAKLEDSAVYLCASSLRGGYPEAFFGQGTRLTVV.

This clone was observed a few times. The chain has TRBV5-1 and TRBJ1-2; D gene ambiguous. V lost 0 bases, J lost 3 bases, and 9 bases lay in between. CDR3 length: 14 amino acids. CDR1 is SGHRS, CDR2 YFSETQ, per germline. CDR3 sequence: CASSLGPGDYGYTF. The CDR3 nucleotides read TGCGCCAGCAGCTTGGGCCCAGGCGACTATGGCTACACCTTC.

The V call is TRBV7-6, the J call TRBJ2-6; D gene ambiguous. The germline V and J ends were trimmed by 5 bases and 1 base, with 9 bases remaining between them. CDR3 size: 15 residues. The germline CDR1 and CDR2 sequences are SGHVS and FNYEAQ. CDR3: CASSSQRSGANVLTF. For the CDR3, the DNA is TGTGCCAGCAGCAGCCAGAGGTCTGGGGCCAACGTCCTGACTTTC.

The CDR3, as DNA: TGTGCCAGCAGCTTAATACTGCAAGAGACCCAGTACTTC. Its protein is CASSLILQETQYF. This chain connects TRBV7-6 to TRBJ2-5; unclear D gene. Trimming took 2 bases from V and 2 from J, leaving 6 bases between them. The CDR3 contains 13 residues. Germline-derived CDR1 and CDR2 are SGHVS and FNYEAQ.

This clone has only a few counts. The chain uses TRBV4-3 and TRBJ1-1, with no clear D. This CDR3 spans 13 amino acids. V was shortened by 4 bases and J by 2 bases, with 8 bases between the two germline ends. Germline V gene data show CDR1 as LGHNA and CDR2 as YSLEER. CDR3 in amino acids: CASSPRLNTEAFF. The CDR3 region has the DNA TGCGCCAGCAGCCCGCGCCTTAACACTGAAGCTTTCTTT.

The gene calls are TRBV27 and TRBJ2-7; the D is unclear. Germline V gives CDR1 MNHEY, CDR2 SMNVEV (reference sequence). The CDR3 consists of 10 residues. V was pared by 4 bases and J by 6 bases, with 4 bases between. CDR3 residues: CASSSSEQYF. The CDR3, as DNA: TGTGCCAGCAGTTCTAGCGAGCAGTACTTC.